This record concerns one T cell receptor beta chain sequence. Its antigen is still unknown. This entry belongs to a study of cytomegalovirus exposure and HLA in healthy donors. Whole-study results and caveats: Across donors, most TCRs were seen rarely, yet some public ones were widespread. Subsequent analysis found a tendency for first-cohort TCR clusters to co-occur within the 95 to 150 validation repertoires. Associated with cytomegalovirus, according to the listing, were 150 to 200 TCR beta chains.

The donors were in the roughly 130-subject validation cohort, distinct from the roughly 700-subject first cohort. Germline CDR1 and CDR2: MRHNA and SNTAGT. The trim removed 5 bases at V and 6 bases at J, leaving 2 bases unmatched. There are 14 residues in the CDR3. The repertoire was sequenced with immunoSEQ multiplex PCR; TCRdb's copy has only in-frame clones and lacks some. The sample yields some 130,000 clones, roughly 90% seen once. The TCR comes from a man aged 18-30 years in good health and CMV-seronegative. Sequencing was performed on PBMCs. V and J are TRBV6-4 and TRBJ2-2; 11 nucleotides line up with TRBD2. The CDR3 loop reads CASSTLAGAGELFF. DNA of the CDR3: TGTGCCAGCAGTACACTAGCGGGGGCCGGGGAGCTGTTTTTT.